The 9 T cell receptor beta chains presented below share a single source sample, sequenced in a study of blood T cell repertoires in COVID-19. Generated by immunoSEQ multiplex PCR, the TCRdb table keeps only in-frame clones and is missing some. The sample yields 95,000 to 100,000 clones, 80% to 95% seen once. The specimen was peripheral blood. These TCRs come from a man aged 45-65 years with active COVID-19.

The chain couples TRBV6-5 to TRBJ2-2, with D unresolved. The CDR3 loop spans 15 amino acids. Germline V lookup: CDR1 MNHEY, CDR2 SVGAGI. Trimming cost V 8 bases and J 6 bases, with 19 bases left between them. CDR3 coding DNA: TGTGCCAGCGATCACTTCAACCACCCCGCCGGGGAGCTGTTTTTT. This translates into CASDHFNHPAGELFF.

J is TRBJ1-1 and V is TRBV6-4; no reliable D call. The length of the CDR3 is 13 residues. Per the germline V gene, CDR1 is MRHNA and CDR2 is SNTAGT. V was trimmed by 4 bases and J by 4 bases, leaving 10 bases between them. The CDR3 sequence is CASSAGSGTEAFF. CDR3 sequence (DNA): TGTGCCAGCAGTGCCGGGTCTGGCACTGAAGCTTTCTTT.

The J gene is TRBJ2-3, the V gene TRBV10-1; 12 bases are a match to TRBD2. The CDR3 runs 18 residues. Losses at the gene ends were 2 bases for V and 6 bases for J; bases not matched to a gene: 12. The germline gives CDR1 WNHNN, CDR2 SYGVQD (reference sequence). For the CDR3, the DNA is TGCGCCAGCAGTGAGGGCAAGACTAGCGGGAGTTTGTTGGATACGCAGTATTTT. Its translation: CASSEGKTSGSLLDTQYF.

The genes are TRBV4-1 and TRBJ1-5; D gene ambiguous. Germline loops: CDR1 MGHRA, CDR2 YSYEKL. Trimming left V 0 bases short and J 3 bases short, with 12 bases between. The CDR3 is made up of 16 amino acids. The CDR3 sequence is CASSQDAGNYNQPQHF. The CDR3 nucleotides read TGCGCCAGCAGCCAAGATGCGGGGAACTACAATCAGCCCCAGCATTTT.

This chain links TRBV11-3 with TRBJ1-3; a possible D gene is TRBD1 (5 bases). The CDR3 runs to 15 residues. Germline-derived CDR1 and CDR2 are SGHNT and YENEEA. The V gene lost 5 bases and the J gene lost 6 bases, with 17 bases spanning the gap. The CDR3 reads CASSVWAGLKNTIYF. Written as DNA, the CDR3 is TGTGCCAGCAGCGTATGGGCAGGGTTGAAAAACACCATATATTTT.

The chain links TRBV4-1 to TRBJ2-5, with 13 bases matching TRBD2. Unmatched junction bases numbered 11, after V lost 0 bases and J lost 4 bases. CDR1 and CDR2 (germline): MGHRA, YSYEKL. This CDR3 has 19 amino acids. CDR3 DNA: TGCGCCAGCAGCCAAGATTCCAGGACTAGCGGGAGATTGGGAGAGACCCAGTACTTC. Amino acid sequence: CASSQDSRTSGRLGETQYF.

The chain is built from TRBV5-1 and TRBJ2-1, with 7 bases lining up with TRBD2. This CDR3 contains 17 residues. J gave up 7 bases and V 1 base, and 14 bases lay outside the gene matches. Germline assignment: CDR1 SGHRS and CDR2 YFSETQ. The CDR3 DNA follows: TGCGCCAGCAGCTTGAGGGCGGGAGCAATTTCTTCGAATGAGCAGTTCTTC. It specifies CASSLRAGAISSNEQFF.

This chain joins TRBV3-1 (or the pseudogene TRBV3-2) and TRBJ1-1; D gene uncertain. The V gene lost 0 bases and the J gene lost 1 base, with 9 bases spanning the gap. The CDR3 consists of 15 residues. CDR1 and CDR2 from the germline V gene are LGHDT and YNNKEL (reference sequence). This CDR3 is CASSQDSGGNTEAFF. In DNA form, the CDR3 reads TGTGCCAGCAGCCAAGATTCGGGAGGGAACACTGAAGCTTTCTTT.

V is TRBV7-7 and J is TRBJ2-2; the D gene is possibly TRBD2 (6 bases). There are 14 residues in the CDR3. Trimming cost V 2 bases and J 5 bases, with 9 bases left between them. The germline V gene has CDR1 SSHAT and CDR2 FNYEAQ (reference sequence). Here the CDR3 DNA reads TGTGCCAGCAGCTTATCGGGGGAAACCGGGGAGCTGTTTTTT. It yields the protein CASSLSGETGELFF.